One sample yielded the 15 T cell receptor beta chains listed below, sequenced in a study of blood T cell repertoires in COVID-19. Libraries were prepared by immunoSEQ multiplex PCR; TCRdb keeps only in-frame clonotypes and omits some of them. The sample consists of roughly 150,000 clones, about 80% of them appearing once. Material for sequencing was peripheral blood. The receptors originated from a man aged 65 to 85 with active or convalescent COVID-19.

This chain connects TRBV7-8 to TRBJ1-4, with 8 bases fitting TRBD1. With V trimmed by 1 base and J by 7 bases, 8 bases remained unmatched. Germline V lookup: CDR1 SGHVS, CDR2 FQNEAQ. This CDR3 is built from 16 residues. The CDR3 loop is CASSLEWRTGREKLFF. In DNA, the CDR3 is TGTGCCAGCAGCTTAGAGTGGCGGACAGGGCGTGAAAAACTGTTTTTT.

This clone was seen a few times. Here the CDR3 DNA reads TGTGCCAGCAGCCAACGTACAGTGGCTGGCTACACCTTC. Translating it yields CASSQRTVAGYTF. The V call is TRBV3-1 (or the pseudogene TRBV3-2), the J call TRBJ1-2; D is ambiguous. The V and J ends lost 2 bases and 7 bases respectively, with 11 bases between them. The CDR3 sequence is 13 residues long. The germline V gene encodes CDR1 LGHDT and CDR2 YNNKEL (reference sequence).

The chain employs TRBV6-5 and TRBJ2-7; possible D gene TRBD1, 5 bases. CDR1 and CDR2 from the germline V gene are MNHEY and SVGAGI. The CDR3 has 14 residues. V lost 0 bases to trimming and J lost 6 bases, with 12 bases between them. The CDR3 DNA sequence: TGTGCCAGCAGTTACTCGTTAGGGGATTTCGAGCAGTACTTC. Encoded protein: CASSYSLGDFEQYF.

The V call is TRBV9, the J call TRBJ1-1, with a possible D match to TRBD1 (6 bases). Germline CDR1 reads SGDLS; CDR2 reads YYNGEE. CDR3 length: 15 amino acids. Trimming stripped 6 bases from V and 5 bases from J, with 20 bases between. For the CDR3, the DNA is TGTGCCAGCAACCCCAGGGGCCGGGGCGAGACTGAAGCTTTCTTT. Its translation is CASNPRGRGETEAFF.

The gene calls are TRBV7-9 and TRBJ2-3; 11 bases are shared with TRBD2. The V gene end was trimmed by 5 bases and the J gene end by 3 bases; junction bases not matched to a gene: 10. In germline, CDR1 is SEHNR, CDR2 FQNEAQ (reference sequence). The CDR3 extends over 17 amino acids. The CDR3 sequence: CASSEGLAGGPTDTQYF. For the CDR3, the DNA is TGTGCCAGCAGCGAGGGGTTAGCGGGAGGGCCGACAGATACGCAGTATTTT.

The genes are TRBV10-3 and TRBJ2-1; 9 bases fit TRBD2. CDR1 is ENHRY, CDR2 SYGVKD, per germline. Losses at the gene ends were 2 bases for V and 5 bases for J; bases not matched to a gene: 10. The CDR3 runs to 17 residues. The CDR3 loop is CAISEPRSSGSHNEQFF. CDR3 nucleotides: TGTGCCATCAGTGAGCCAAGGAGTAGCGGGAGCCACAATGAGCAGTTCTTC.

The gene calls are TRBV19 and TRBJ2-7; D is undetermined. Germline CDR1 and CDR2: LNHDA and SQIVND (reference sequence). The CDR3 spans 12 residues. Trimming took 5 bases from V and 3 from J, leaving 8 bases between them. CDR3 amino acids: CASSERSYEQYF. DNA for the CDR3: TGTGCCAGTAGTGAGCGCAGCTACGAGCAGTACTTC.

This clone was seen a single time. The chain has TRBV24-1 and TRBJ2-5, with D perhaps matching TRBD1 (6 bases). V lost 4 bases, J lost 5 bases, and 16 bases lay in between. There are 15 residues in the CDR3. The germline gives CDR1 KGHDR, CDR2 SFDVKD. The CDR3 loop reads CATSDPRQDGETQYF. As DNA, the CDR3 is TGTGCCACCAGTGACCCCCGACAGGACGGGGAGACCCAGTACTTC.

The CDR3 sequence: CASSYRYTDTQYF. CDR3 bases: TGTGCCAGCAGCTACAGGTACACAGATACGCAGTATTTT. The genes are TRBV7-2 and TRBJ2-3; D is perhaps TRBD1 (5 bases). There are 13 residues in the CDR3. The germline V gene encodes CDR1 SGHTA and CDR2 FQGNSA. V gave up 4 bases and J gave up 2 bases, with 7 bases separating them.

The J gene is TRBJ2-3, the V gene TRBV6-5, with D possibly being TRBD1 (6 bases). CDR1 and CDR2 (germline): MNHEY, SVGAGI. Deletions cut 0 bases from V and 3 bases from J, with 13 bases between. There are 16 residues in the CDR3. The CDR3 DNA is TGTGCCAGCAGTTACTCGAAGGGGGTGGGGACAGATACGCAGTATTTT. This gives the protein CASSYSKGVGTDTQYF.

This clone was seen only once. This sequence joins TRBV2 and TRBJ2-1, with D possibly being TRBD1 (6 bases). V was cut by 11 bases and J by 4 bases, with 18 bases left in between. The CDR3 sequence is 14 residues long. The germline V gene has CDR1 SNHLY and CDR2 FYNNEI. The CDR3 nucleotides are TGTGCCGGAGACCTTGGACAGTCTTACAATGAGCAGTTCTTC. This encodes CAGDLGQSYNEQFF.

The sample holds a few counts of this clone. This chain links TRBV2 with TRBJ1-5; tentative D call: TRBD1 (5 bases). The CDR3 loop spans 17 amino acids. Trimming cost V 6 bases and J 0 bases, with 18 bases left between them. Germline values: CDR1 SNHLY, CDR2 FYNNEI. CDR3 loop: CASRERRGRVSNQPQHF. CDR3 DNA sequence: TGTGCCAGCAGAGAACGACGAGGCAGGGTTAGCAATCAGCCCCAGCATTTT.

This clone was found once. This CDR3 is CASSSTGLSNTEAFF. The CDR3, as DNA: TGTGCCAGCAGCTCAACGGGACTCTCGAACACTGAAGCTTTCTTT. The chain joins TRBV7-2 to TRBJ1-1; tentatively, D is TRBD1 (5 bases). The CDR3 runs to 15 residues. Germline CDR1 SGHTA, CDR2 FQGNSA. Trimming took off 4 bases at V and 1 base at J, with 13 bases between the two ends.

The genes are TRBV6-6 and TRBJ2-5; TRBD2 might be the D (6 bases). This CDR3 comprises 15 residues. The germline V and J ends were trimmed by 8 bases and 5 bases, with 21 bases remaining between them. Per germline, CDR1 MNHNY and CDR2 SVGAGI (reference sequence). The CDR3 bases are TGTGCCAGCGCTCGGGAGTTGATTTCCTTGGAGACCCAGTACTTC. Translating gives CASARELISLETQYF.

This chain links TRBV7-9 with TRBJ2-1; tentatively, D is TRBD1 (6 bases). CDR3 size: 16 residues. Deletions cut 7 bases from V and 5 bases from J, with 21 bases between. Germline V gene lookup returns CDR1 SEHNR and CDR2 FQNEAQ (reference sequence). The CDR3: CASTPEGETLNNEQFF. Written as DNA, the CDR3 is TGTGCCAGCACTCCCGAGGGGGAAACACTAAACAATGAGCAGTTCTTC.